Following are 25 T cell receptor beta chains from one sample sequenced in a study of T cell repertoires in cytomegalovirus infection. TCRdb ran MiXCR on the reads and lists one entry per CDR3 protein. The sample shows around 70,000 distinct CDR3 sequences, around 27% of them seen only once. No antigen has been assigned to these receptors. The sequencing used CD8+ T cells from cultured PBMCs, collected from culture after CMV antigen stimulation. All receptors derive from a human donor in good health (CMV status not recorded). Some clones in this sample may be carry-over from other donors' samples.

This clonotype came up many times. CDR3 region: CASSDSSGGADTQYF. The DNA for the CDR3 is TGTGCCAGCAGTGACTCCTCAGGGGGCGCAGATACGCAGTATTTT. The rearrangement uses TRBV6-4 and TRBJ2-3, with 8 bases fitting TRBD1. The CDR3 length is 15 residues. The trim removed 0 bases at V and 4 bases at J, leaving 3 bases unmatched. Germline V lookup: CDR1 MRHNA, CDR2 SNTAGT.

This clonotype was seen more than once but under ten times. This chain uses TRBV12-3 or TRBV12-4 with TRBJ2-2; no clear D gene. V gave up 7 bases and J gave up 3 bases, with 6 bases separating them. This CDR3 is built from 12 residues. The CDR3 region has the DNA TGTGCCAGCATATTCCACACCGGGGAGCTGTTTTTT. This gives the protein CASIFHTGELFF.

The chain joins TRBV5-6 to TRBJ2-1; 9 positions agree with TRBD1. In germline, CDR1 is SGHDT, CDR2 YYEEEE. With V trimmed by 4 bases and J by 5 bases, 10 bases remained unmatched. This CDR3 is 16 amino acids long. CDR3 nucleotide sequence: TGTGCCAGCAGCCTCAATGGACAGGGGCGGAACAATGAGCAGTTCTTC. Its translation: CASSLNGQGRNNEQFF.

The chain has TRBV20-1 and TRBJ2-7; D may be TRBD2 (5 bases). This CDR3 is built from 13 residues. Germline V gene sequence: CDR1 DFQATT, CDR2 SNEGSKA (reference sequence). V lost 6 bases and J 1 base, leaving 13 bases between the germline ends. The CDR3 DNA is TGCAGTGCCCAGCCTACTAGATCCTACGAGCAGTACTTC. Its translation is CSAQPTRSYEQYF.

This clonotype was counted a single time. The chain has TRBV20-1 and TRBJ2-3; perhaps TRBD2 as D (6 bases). Trimming cost V 5 bases and J 3 bases, with 15 bases left between them. There are 14 residues in the CDR3. CDR1 and CDR2 (germline): DFQATT, SNEGSKA (reference sequence). CDR3 in amino acids: CSALAGSGTDTQYF. The CDR3 region has the DNA TGCAGTGCTCTAGCAGGGAGCGGGACAGATACGCAGTATTTT.

This clonotype was observed many times. This sequence joins TRBV7-2 and TRBJ1-4; D not certain. CDR1 is SGHTA and CDR2 is FQGNSA in the germline V gene. CDR3 length equals 16 residues. V was trimmed by 5 bases and J by 0 bases, leaving 13 bases between them. The CDR3 DNA sequence: TGTGCCAGCAGCCTTGAACCCGGGCCAACTAATGAAAAACTGTTTTTT. This gives the protein CASSLEPGPTNEKLFF.

This clonotype was observed many times. This chain uses TRBV6-1 with TRBJ1-3, with 12 bases that match TRBD1. This CDR3 region has 18 residues. Germline-derived CDR1 and CDR2 are MNHNS and SASEGT. With 6 bases clipped from V and 1 base from J, the junction kept 10 bases outside the gene matches. The CDR3 DNA is TGTGCCAGCAGGCCGGGACAGGGGGCTTTCTGGTCTGGAAACACCATATATTTT. Protein product: CASRPGQGAFWSGNTIYF.

This rearrangement joins TRBV7-9 to TRBJ2-7; possibly TRBD1 for D (5 bases). V dropped 2 bases and J dropped 2 bases, with 7 bases sitting between them. CDR1 is SEHNR, CDR2 FQNEAQ, per germline (reference sequence). The CDR3 has 13 residues. Here the CDR3 DNA reads TGTGCCAGCAGCTTACCAGGGCCCTACGAGCAGTACTTC. It encodes CASSLPGPYEQYF.

This clonotype was seen only a few times. The chain employs TRBV6-5 and TRBJ1-2; TRBD1 agrees at 8 bases. The CDR3 is 13 amino acids. Trimming removed 6 bases from V and 8 bases from J; junction bases left unmatched: 8. From germline, CDR1 is MNHEY and CDR2 SVGAGI. As DNA, the CDR3 is TGTGCCAGCAGAAGCCTTACAGGGGGGGGCTACACCTTC. This translates into CASRSLTGGGYTF.

A few counts support this clonotype. This chain connects TRBV12-3 or TRBV12-4 to TRBJ1-3, with TRBD1 as a possible D gene (5 bases). The V and J ends lost 11 bases and 3 bases respectively, with 23 bases between them. The CDR3 is 16 amino acids. The CDR3 protein is CAVTLTRQTVGNTIYF. CDR3 nucleotides: TGTGCCGTCACCCTTACCCGACAGACTGTTGGAAACACCATATATTTT.

V gene TRBV27 combines with J gene TRBJ2-1, with 9 nucleotides matching TRBD1. Per germline, CDR1 MNHEY and CDR2 SMNVEV (reference sequence). The CDR3 covers 16 residues. J gave up 4 bases and V 7 bases, and 11 bases lay outside the gene matches. The CDR3: CASNSIPDRGYNEQFF. The CDR3 nucleotides read TGTGCCAGCAACTCAATCCCGGACAGGGGTTACAATGAGCAGTTCTTC.

This clonotype is deemed medium-sized. The V call is TRBV4-3, the J call TRBJ1-6; no clear D. V was shortened by 0 bases and J by 10 bases, with 16 bases between the two germline ends. The germline V gene has CDR1 LGHNA and CDR2 YSLEER. CDR3 length equals 16 residues. The CDR3 DNA follows: TGCGCCAGCAGCCAAGATTTGACTTCCTCGGGGTCACCCCTCCACTTT. Its translation: CASSQDLTSSGSPLHF.

By sample share, this clonotype is large. This rearrangement joins TRBV28 to TRBJ2-3, with 8 nucleotides matching TRBD2. The junction had 14 bases not matched to a gene; V was cut back by 6 bases and J by 3 bases. The germline CDR1 and CDR2 sequences are MDHEN and SYDVKM. The CDR3 loop spans 17 amino acids. CDR3 sequence (DNA): TGTGCCAGCAGCCCAGGACTAGCCTCAGGGTTTACAGATACGCAGTATTTT. Protein: CASSPGLASGFTDTQYF. The full variable domain, its missing parts supplied by reference TRBV28 and TRBJ2-3, is DVKVTQSSRYLVKRTGEKVFLECVQDMDHENMFWYRQDPGLGLRLIYFSYDVKMKEKGDIPEGYSVSREKKERFSLILESASTNQTSMYLCASSPGLASGFTDTQYFGPGTRLTVL.

This clonotype was picked up one time. This may be a read error: a much more frequent sequence differs by one nucleotide. The gene calls are TRBV25-1 and TRBJ2-2; no definite D call. Per germline, CDR1 MGHDK and CDR2 SYGVNS. The CDR3 has 14 amino acids. For the CDR3, the DNA is TGTGCCAACAGTGATTTGGCATCCACCGGGGAGCTGTTTTTT. This translates into CANSDLASTGELFF.

There are a few counts of this clonotype. V usage is TRBV6-2 or TRBV6-3 and J usage is TRBJ2-7; D gene unclear. With 5 bases removed from V and 6 bases from J, the gap between germline ends came to 8 bases. Looked up from germline, CDR1 is MNHEY and CDR2 is SVGEGT. CDR3 length equals 11 residues. CDR3 region: CASSQSGEQYF. For the CDR3, the DNA is TGTGCCAGCAGTCAATCCGGCGAGCAGTACTTC.

In its sample, this clonotype was seen a few times. The gene calls are TRBV12-3 or TRBV12-4 and TRBJ2-7; D unresolved. Trimming left V 8 bases short and J 6 bases short, with 26 bases between. CDR3 length equals 16 residues. CDR3 bases: TGTGCCAGCGGAAGCAATAGTAGGAACCGTCGGGCCGAGCAGTACTTC. Its translation is CASGSNSRNRRAEQYF.

The chain couples TRBV27 to TRBJ2-2; no definite D call. Trimming removed 5 bases from V and 3 bases from J, with 16 bases in between. The CDR3 has 16 residues. Per the germline V gene, CDR1 is MNHEY and CDR2 is SMNVEV (reference sequence). CDR3 protein: CASSPLEVAHTGELFF. As DNA, the CDR3 is TGTGCCAGCAGTCCCCTCGAGGTAGCTCACACCGGGGAGCTGTTTTTT.

The rearrangement joins TRBV24-1 to TRBJ2-7, with D possibly being TRBD1 (5 bases). This CDR3 has 13 amino acids. The germline CDR1 and CDR2 sequences are KGHDR and SFDVKD. Trimming removed 0 bases from V and 5 bases from J, with 7 bases in between. CDR3 nucleotide sequence: TGTGCCACCAGTGATTTGAGGGGCGACGAGCAGTACTTC. It specifies CATSDLRGDEQYF.

The chain is built from TRBV13 and TRBJ2-7, with 7 bases matching TRBD1. CDR1 PRHDT and CDR2 FYEKMQ come from the germline V gene (reference sequence). The junction had 17 bases not matched to a gene; V was cut back by 5 bases and J by 1 base. This CDR3 is built from 18 residues. The CDR3 is CASSLQVLRDSESYEQYF. DNA of the CDR3: TGTGCCAGCAGCCTCCAGGTTCTTAGGGACAGTGAATCCTACGAGCAGTACTTC.

This clonotype was found a few times. V and J are TRBV11-2 and TRBJ2-5, with D possibly being TRBD1 (6 bases). This CDR3 has 14 amino acids. V was shortened by 5 bases and J by 0 bases, with 10 bases between the two germline ends. CDR1 and CDR2 (germline): SGHAT, FQNNGV. CDR3 bases: TGTGCCAGCAGCCTCTGGACAGACCAAGAGACCCAGTACTTC. It translates to CASSLWTDQETQYF.

The table lists this clonotype with many counts. This rearrangement joins TRBV7-9 to TRBJ2-1, with D possibly TRBD1 on 6 matching bases. CDR3 length: 14 residues. Germline CDR1 SEHNR, CDR2 FQNEAQ (reference sequence). Trimming took 5 bases from V and 6 from J, leaving 14 bases between them. The CDR3 is CASSVSGTINEQFF. CDR3 sequence (DNA): TGTGCCAGCAGCGTAAGTGGGACAATCAATGAGCAGTTCTTC.

CDR3 sequence: CATSTGGSGANVLTF. CDR3 in DNA: TGTGCCACCAGCACCGGCGGATCTGGGGCCAACGTCCTGACTTTC. The gene calls are TRBV15 and TRBJ2-6; D is unresolved. The V end was cut by 4 bases, the J end by 1 base, with 8 bases between. In germline, CDR1 is LNHNV, CDR2 YYDKDF (reference sequence). This CDR3 has 15 residues.

The gene calls are TRBV20-1 and TRBJ1-1; D uncertain. The CDR3 sequence is 14 residues long. V was shortened by 1 base and J by 1 base, with 10 bases between the two germline ends. Germline V gene lookup returns CDR1 DFQATT and CDR2 SNEGSKA (reference sequence). The CDR3 spells CSARVEAENTEAFF. CDR3 DNA sequence: TGCAGTGCTAGAGTGGAGGCCGAGAACACTGAAGCTTTCTTT.

This clonotype was seen many times. V gene TRBV28 combines with J gene TRBJ2-3, with TRBD1 matching 10 bases. The J segment lost 4 bases and the V segment lost 5 bases, leaving 6 bases of the junction unmatched. The germline V gene encodes CDR1 MDHEN and CDR2 SYDVKM. The length of the CDR3 is 15 residues. The CDR3 sequence is CASSLGTGDPDTQYF. The CDR3, as DNA: TGTGCCAGCAGTCTCGGGACAGGGGATCCAGATACGCAGTATTTT.

This sequence joins TRBV9 and TRBJ2-7; the D is unclear. Trimming left V 3 bases short and J 3 bases short, with 7 bases between. The germline CDR1 and CDR2 sequences are SGDLS and YYNGEE. This CDR3 has 12 residues. The CDR3 coding sequence is TGTGCCAGCAGCGACTTGGGCTACGAGCAGTACTTC. This codes for CASSDLGYEQYF.